The 28 T cell receptor beta chains given below trace back to one sample, sequenced in a study of shared clonotypes between healthy human individuals (dated by TCRdb to 2018 to 2021). Library creation used the immunoSEQ multiplex PCR assay. Held by TCRdb, this immuneACCESS table contains in-frame sequences only and omits some clones. Under half of the omission traces to an unresolved V gene where checked; the cause of the rest is unknown. The sample profile shows 2,500,000 or so clones; about nine tenths of them were found once. Roughly 0.34% of the sample lies in the top ten. Input material: naive CD4+ T cells from PBMCs. Explained via the paper, the cell subset or site label denotes: CD45RA+ positively selected. The receptors come from a young man in good health. Some clones in this sample may be carry-over from other donors' samples.

As for this clone: The sample contains more than one DNA sequence encoding this CDR3. V usage is TRBV28 and J usage is TRBJ2-2, with D uncertain. V was trimmed by 6 bases and J by 2 bases, leaving 7 bases between them. CDR1 and CDR2 (germline): MDHEN, SYDVKM. The CDR3 length is 13 residues. This CDR3 is CASRWGNTGELFF. CDR3 coding DNA: TGTGCCAGCAGGTGGGGAAACACCGGGGAGCTGTTTTTT.

A remark on this clone: Different DNA sequences within this sample yield the same CDR3. The chain joins TRBV19 to TRBJ1-1, with D possibly being TRBD1 (6 bases). V lost 2 bases and J lost 4, with 8 bases in between. The V gene's germline CDR1 is LNHDA and CDR2 SQIVND (reference sequence). This CDR3 contains 13 residues. The CDR3 loop reads CASSILGGTEAFF. The CDR3 DNA sequence: TGTGCCAGTAGTATATTAGGGGGCACTGAAGCTTTCTTT.

Concerning this clone: The sample has other DNA sequences that encode this CDR3 too. The V and J genes are TRBV4-3 and TRBJ2-7, with 13 bases aligning to TRBD2. Germline V gene data show CDR1 as LGHNA and CDR2 as YSLEER. There are 15 residues in the CDR3. Trimming cost V 1 base and J 3 bases; bases outside gene matches: 0. The CDR3 DNA reads as TGCGCCAGCAGCCAAGGACTAGCGGGAGGCTACGAGCAGTACTTC. Encoded protein: CASSQGLAGGYEQYF.

In the case of this clone: One end of the junction does not line up with germline, which may come from a read error. The V and J genes are TRBV7-9 and TRBJ2-1, with D possibly being TRBD2 (7 bases). The CDR3 contains 17 residues. Germline CDR1 reads SEHNR; CDR2 reads FQNEAQ (reference sequence). Here the CDR3 reads CSAGAGGDRANRDEQFF. The CDR3 region has the DNA TGCTCTGCGGGGGCCGGGGGAGACCGGGCCAACAGGGATGAGCAGTTCTTC.

The chain couples TRBV4-1 to TRBJ1-6; 8 nucleotides line up with TRBD1. J gave up 7 bases and V 3 bases, and 2 bases lay outside the gene matches. The CDR3 length is 14 residues. Germline V gene data show CDR1 as MGHRA and CDR2 as YSYEKL. The CDR3 spells CASSQDRANSPLHF. CDR3 nucleotides: TGCGCCAGCAGCCAGGACAGGGCCAATTCACCCCTCCACTTT.

The chain is built from TRBV2 and TRBJ1-1; D gene ambiguous. Trimming took off 6 bases at V and 1 base at J, with 21 bases between the two ends. The CDR3 totals 17 residues. Germline lookup yields CDR1 SNHLY and CDR2 FYNNEI. CDR3: CASRGSGGVRRNTEAFF. DNA of the CDR3: TGTGCCAGCAGGGGGTCAGGAGGCGTAAGGCGGAACACTGAAGCTTTCTTT. Full variable domain (remainder filled in from reference TRBV2 and TRBJ1-1): EPEVTQTPSHQVTQMGQEVILRCVPISNHLYFYWYRQILGQKVEFLVSFYNNEISEKSEIFDDQFSVERPDGSNFTLKIRSTKLEDSAMYFCASRGSGGVRRNTEAFFGQGTRLTVV.

This clone was counted between two and nine times. The J gene is TRBJ1-1, the V gene TRBV10-3; TRBD1 is a possible D gene (6 bases). This CDR3 spans 12 amino acids. The V end was cut by 10 bases, the J end by 4 bases, with 13 bases between. Germline V gene lookup returns CDR1 ENHRY and CDR2 SYGVKD. CDR3 amino acids: CATTGISTEAFF. CDR3 nucleotides: TGTGCCACCACAGGGATCAGCACTGAAGCTTTCTTT.

The count of this clone is one. The genes are TRBV7-2 and TRBJ2-3; 15 nucleotides line up with TRBD2. Germline CDR1 SGHTA, CDR2 FQGNSA. V gave up 5 bases and J gave up 6 bases; unmatched junction bases: 3. The length of the CDR3 is 15 residues. Here the CDR3 reads CASSLGTSGRDTQYF. The CDR3 DNA is TGTGCCAGCAGCCTTGGGACTAGCGGGAGGGATACGCAGTATTTT.

This chain uses TRBV29-1 with TRBJ2-1; 10 positions match TRBD2. The CDR3 consists of 15 residues. Germline V lookup: CDR1 SQVTM, CDR2 ANQGSEA. The V segment lost 5 bases and the J segment 5 bases; nucleotides outside the gene matches: 9. The CDR3 protein is CSVSPGLAPHNEQFF. The CDR3 nucleotides are TGCAGCGTTAGTCCGGGACTAGCGCCACACAATGAGCAGTTCTTC.

The CDR3 region has the DNA TGTGCCAGTAGTCCCTTCAATCCTGGGGCCAACGTCCTGACTTTC. This gives the protein CASSPFNPGANVLTF. This rearrangement joins TRBV19 to TRBJ2-6; the D is unclear. The CDR3 contains 15 residues. The germline V and J ends were trimmed by 5 bases and 2 bases, with 10 bases remaining between them. Germline loops: CDR1 LNHDA, CDR2 SQIVND (reference sequence). Variable domain in full (rest from reference TRBV19 and TRBJ2-6): DGGITQSPKYLFRKEGQNVTLSCEQNLNHDAMYWYRQDPGQGLRLIYYSQIVNDFQKGDIAEGYSVSREKKESFPLTVTSAQKNPTAFYLCASSPFNPGANVLTFGAGSRLTVL.

This chain uses TRBV9 with TRBJ2-1, with TRBD2 identical over 8 bases. This CDR3 is 15 amino acids long. Germline V lookup: CDR1 SGDLS, CDR2 YYNGEE. V was pared by 4 bases and J by 4 bases, with 7 bases of the junction left unmatched. This chain's CDR3 is CASSHSGTDYNEQFF. CDR3 nucleotides: TGTGCCAGCAGCCATAGCGGGACCGATTACAATGAGCAGTTCTTC.

The chain employs TRBV20-1 and TRBJ1-1; D call uncertain. CDR1 DFQATT and CDR2 SNEGSKA come from the germline V gene (reference sequence). V was shortened by 4 bases and J by 8 bases, with 11 bases between the two germline ends. This CDR3 is 11 amino acids long. The CDR3 bases are TGCAGTGCTATTACCGGGGAGGAAGCTTTCTTT. It is translated as CSAITGEEAFF.

This sequence joins TRBV13 and TRBJ2-5; tentatively, D is TRBD1 or TRBD2 (5 bases each). Germline assignment: CDR1 PRHDT and CDR2 FYEKMQ (reference sequence). CDR3 size: 18 residues. The V end was cut by 2 bases, the J end by 5 bases, with 24 bases between. The DNA for the CDR3 is TGTGCCAGCAGCTTATATCTTTCGCCGGGAAAAGAGGGGGAGACCCAGTACTTC. Its translation: CASSLYLSPGKEGETQYF.

DNA for the CDR3: TGTGCCAGCAGGGCAACGGGGAACACTGAAGCTTTCTTT. Its translation is CASRATGNTEAFF. The rearrangement links TRBV7-2 to TRBJ1-1, with D hard to call. The CDR3 has 13 amino acids. Germline CDR1 reads SGHTA; CDR2 reads FQGNSA. Trimming stripped 6 bases from V and 1 base from J, with 9 bases between.

Note on this clone: Within the sample, other DNA sequences also encode this same CDR3. V usage is TRBV18 and J usage is TRBJ1-5; D ambiguous. Trimming stripped 3 bases from V and 1 base from J, with 4 bases between. The CDR3 spans 13 residues. In germline, CDR1 is KGHSH, CDR2 LQKENI. The chain's CDR3 is CASSPTSNQPQHF. In DNA form, the CDR3 reads TGTGCCAGCTCACCTACGAGCAATCAGCCCCAGCATTTT.

V usage is TRBV5-1 and J usage is TRBJ2-3, with 8 bases fitting TRBD2. The V gene end was trimmed by 2 bases and the J gene end by 2 bases; junction bases not matched to a gene: 4. Per the germline V gene, CDR1 is SGHRS and CDR2 is YFSETQ. The CDR3 totals 15 residues. The DNA of the CDR3 is TGCGCCAGCAGCTTCGCGGGAGGCCTCACAGATACGCAGTATTTT. It encodes CASSFAGGLTDTQYF.

The gene calls are TRBV12-5 and TRBJ1-1; a weak D match, TRBD1 (5 bases). V was pared by 1 base and J by 0 bases, with 6 bases between. This CDR3 is 14 amino acids long. Per germline, CDR1 LGHNT and CDR2 FRNRAP. CDR3 protein: CASGLGQMNTEAFF. Here the CDR3 DNA reads TGTGCTAGTGGTTTGGGACAGATGAACACTGAAGCTTTCTTT.

A single count supports this clone. The V and J genes are TRBV15 and TRBJ2-1, with no clear D. The V and J ends lost 0 bases and 5 bases respectively, with 11 bases between them. The CDR3 is made up of 15 amino acids. The germline CDR1 and CDR2 sequences are LNHNV and YYDKDF (reference sequence). Here the CDR3 DNA reads TGTGCCACCAGCAGAGAGATAACCAGGAACAATGAGCAGTTCTTC. This gives the protein CATSREITRNNEQFF. Supplemented by reference TRBV15 and TRBJ2-1, the full variable domain reads DAMVIQNPRYQVTQFGKPVTLSCSQTLNHNVMYWYQQKSSQAPKLLFHYYDKDFNNEADTPDNFQSRRPNTSFCFLDIRSPGLGDTAMYLCATSREITRNNEQFFGPGTRLTVL.

On this clone itself: Other DNA sequences in the same sample also yield this CDR3. This chain joins TRBV7-9 and TRBJ2-1; TRBD2 agrees at 13 bases. Germline V lookup: CDR1 SEHNR, CDR2 FQNEAQ (reference sequence). This CDR3 comprises 14 residues. Trimming took 6 bases from V and 10 from J; bases not matched to a gene: 6. In DNA form, the CDR3 reads TGTGCCAGCAGTTTTGGGACTAGCGGGAACGAGCAGTTCTTC. Translating it yields CASSFGTSGNEQFF. Full variable domain (missing parts from reference TRBV7-9 and TRBJ2-1): DTGVSQNPRHKITKRGQNVTFRCDPISEHNRLYWYRQTLGQGPEFLTYFQNEAQLEKSRLLSDRFSAERPKGSFSTLEIQRTEQGDSAMYLCASSFGTSGNEQFFGPGTRLTVL.

This sequence joins TRBV7-9 and TRBJ1-2; TRBD1 matches at 7 bases. The CDR3 has 13 amino acids. The V gene's germline CDR1 is SEHNR and CDR2 FQNEAQ (reference sequence). V trimming: 1 base; J trimming: 7 bases; junction bases outside the gene matches: 3. The CDR3 sequence: CASSLDDRVGYTF. The CDR3 DNA reads as TGTGCCAGCAGCTTAGATGACAGGGTTGGCTACACCTTC.

The V gene is TRBV7-3, the J gene TRBJ2-3, with 12 bases identical to TRBD2. Germline V CDR1 and CDR2: SGHTA, FQGTGA. V was pared by 5 bases and J by 6 bases, with 15 bases of the junction left unmatched. This CDR3 has 18 residues. The CDR3 nucleotides read TGTGCCAGCAGCCCGCTTCCACTCGGACTAGCGGGAAGGGATACGCAGTATTTT. Translation: CASSPLPLGLAGRDTQYF.

In the case of this clone: The junction departs from the called germline gene at one end, perhaps through a read error. In nucleotides, the CDR3 is TGTGCCAGCAGCTCTAGAGGGACTTCTGAGAACTTC. Protein: CASSSRGTSENF. The chain uses TRBV6-1 and TRBJ2-7; TRBD2 might be the D (6 bases). There are 12 residues in the CDR3. Germline V gives CDR1 MNHNS, CDR2 SASEGT.

This clone was observed once. The J gene is TRBJ1-1, the V gene TRBV4-1; D perhaps matches TRBD1 (5 bases). This CDR3 has 13 residues. Looked up from germline, CDR1 is MGHRA and CDR2 is YSYEKL. V lost 8 bases and J lost 3, with 13 bases in between. The CDR3 spells CASGLDSHTEAFF. CDR3 coding DNA: TGCGCCAGCGGCTTAGACAGTCACACTGAAGCTTTCTTT.

This chain links TRBV5-4 with TRBJ1-2, with D possibly TRBD1 on 6 matching bases. The CDR3 loop spans 13 amino acids. V was cut by 4 bases and J by 5 bases, with 12 bases left in between. Looked up from germline, CDR1 is SGHNT and CDR2 is YYREEE (reference sequence). The DNA for the CDR3 is TGTGCCAGCAGCCCTAGACAGGCTTATGGCTACACCTTC. This encodes CASSPRQAYGYTF. Complete variable domain (other parts from reference TRBV5-4 and TRBJ1-2): ETGVTQSPTHLIKTRGQQVTLRCSSQSGHNTVSWYQQALGQGPQFIFQYYREEENGRGNFPPRFSGLQFPNYSSELNVNALELDDSALYLCASSPRQAYGYTFGSGTRLTVV.

V usage is TRBV4-3 and J usage is TRBJ2-1, with D uncertain. Germline CDR1 is LGHNA and CDR2 is YSLEER. The CDR3 runs 16 residues. Trimming took 3 bases from V and 0 from J, leaving 12 bases between them. Here the CDR3 reads CASSQGRPSSYNEQFF. CDR3 in DNA: TGCGCCAGCAGCCAGGGCCGACCCAGCTCCTACAATGAGCAGTTCTTC.

The count of this clone is one. This chain connects TRBV15 to TRBJ2-7; TRBD2 aligns across 8 bases. The junction had 4 bases not matched to a gene; V was cut back by 0 bases and J by 0 bases. Germline V gene lookup returns CDR1 LNHNV and CDR2 YYDKDF (reference sequence). The CDR3 has 16 amino acids. CDR3 loop: CATSRELAVSSYEQYF. The CDR3 region has the DNA TGTGCCACCAGCAGAGAACTAGCGGTTAGCTCCTACGAGCAGTACTTC.

J is TRBJ2-7 and V is TRBV21-1. TRBV21-1 is an annotated pseudogene. The CDR3 totals 18 residues. CDR3 sequence: CASSNRGGTVLSPYEQYF. Here the CDR3 DNA reads TGTGCCAGCAGCAATAGAGGGGGGACGGTCCTGTCTCCCTACGAGCAGTACTTC.

The chain links TRBV7-2 to TRBJ2-7; 8 nucleotides line up with TRBD1. V was clipped by 5 bases and J by 5 bases; unmatched bases: 11. Germline CDR1 and CDR2: SGHTA and FQGNSA. This CDR3 has 15 residues. This CDR3 is CASSRPGQVYDEQYF. The CDR3 nucleotides read TGTGCCAGCAGCAGACCGGGACAGGTTTACGACGAGCAGTACTTC. Together with reference TRBV7-2 and TRBJ2-7, the CDR3 gives the full variable domain: GAGVSQSPSNKVTEKGKDVELRCDPISGHTALYWYRQSLGQGLEFLIYFQGNSAPDKSGLPSDRFSAERTGGSVSTLTIQRTQQEDSAVYLCASSRPGQVYDEQYFGPGTRLTVT.